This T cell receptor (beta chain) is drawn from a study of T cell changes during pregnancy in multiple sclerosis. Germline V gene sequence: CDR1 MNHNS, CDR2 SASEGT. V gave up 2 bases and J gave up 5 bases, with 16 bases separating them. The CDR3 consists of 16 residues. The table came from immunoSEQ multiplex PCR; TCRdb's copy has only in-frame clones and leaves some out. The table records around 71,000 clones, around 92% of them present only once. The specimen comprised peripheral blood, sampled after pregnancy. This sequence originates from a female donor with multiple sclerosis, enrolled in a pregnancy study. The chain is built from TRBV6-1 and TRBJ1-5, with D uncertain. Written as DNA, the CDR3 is TGTGCCAGCAGTGAAATGCCCACGCGGTTTTATCAGCCCCAGCATTTT. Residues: CASSEMPTRFYQPQHF.